A selection of T cell receptor beta chains follows, all from one sample in a study of T-cell memory formation after mild COVID-19. TCRdb called the 5' RACE reads again in MiXCR, with one record for every CDR3 protein. The data contain roughly 300,000 distinct CDR3 sequences, 7% to 10% of them singletons. What was sequenced was PBMCs or a T cell subset sorted from them (not recorded which). The receptors shown here come from a man between 18 and 35 years old who had mild COVID-19 (a few samples of this study predate the infection). Cell type and time point are not known. The CDR3 runs from the conserved cysteine through the conserved F or W. Fields, in order: J gene, D gene, V gene, clone size, CDR3 DNA, CDR3 protein. The D gene is left open where the match is weak. Clone size is stated in some rows and not others, as once, few, many or a class when expanded.

>TRBJ2-3|.|TRBV5-1|many
TGCGCCAGCAGCTTGGGACAAGCTGAGCAGTATTTT
CASSLGQAEQYF
>TRBJ1-5|.|TRBV7-9|medium-sized
TGTGCCAGCAGCCGTTACGAGGGCGGTTATAGCAATCAGCCCCAGCATTTT
CASSRYEGGYSNQPQHF
>TRBJ2-5|TRBD1|TRBV20-1|.
TGCAGTGCTAGATCGGGACAGGGGATCGGGACCCAGTACTTC
CSARSGQGIGTQYF
>TRBJ2-3|TRBD2|TRBV29-1|.
TGCAGCGGCGGGGGGGGTGTGAAAGATACGCAGTATTTT
CSGGGGVKDTQYF
>TRBJ2-7|TRBD1|TRBV7-2|.
TGTGCCAGCAGCGCCGCCGGGACAGCTACCTACGAGCAGTACTTC
CASSAAGTATYEQYF
>TRBJ1-4|.|TRBV5-6|few
TGTGCCAGCAGCTTGAGGTACAATGAAAAACTGTTTTTT
CASSLRYNEKLFF
>TRBJ1-2|TRBD1|TRBV5-1|many
TGCGCCAGCAGCTGGGGGACAGGAGACTACACCTTC
CASSWGTGDYTF
>TRBJ2-7|.|TRBV29-1|many
TGCAGCGCCGTCGGGACGGACTCCTACGAGCAGTACTTC
CSAVGTDSYEQYF
>TRBJ1-2|TRBD1|TRBV3-1|.
TGTGCCAGCAGCCAGGAAGACAGGGGATACACCTTC
CASSQEDRGYTF
>TRBJ2-1|.|TRBV12-3/TRBV12-4|many
TGTGCCAGCAGTGTGATACCGGGACACTCCTATGAGCAGTTCTTC
CASSVIPGHSYEQFF
>TRBJ1-5|.|TRBV19|few
TGTGCCACTAATGGGGGGAGTTATCAGCCCCAGCATTTT
CATNGGSYQPQHF